This entry lists 21 T cell receptor beta chains sequenced from one sample in a study of shared clonotypes between healthy human individuals. Generated by immunoSEQ multiplex PCR, the TCRdb table keeps only in-frame clones and is missing some. The table includes some 1.5 million clones, 96% detected once. Specimen: naive CD4+ T cells sorted from blood. The subset was: CD45RA+ positively selected. The receptors shown here come from a man aged 25 to 45 in good health.

The chain carries TRBV11-2 and TRBJ2-7; the match to TRBD2 covers 14 bases. The CDR3 runs 15 residues. The J segment lost 3 bases and the V segment lost 5 bases, leaving 3 bases of the junction unmatched. Germline V lookup: CDR1 SGHAT, CDR2 FQNNGV. CDR3 coding DNA: TGTGCCAGCAGCGGACTAGCGGGGGGTATCTACGAGCAGTACTTC. It codes for CASSGLAGGIYEQYF.

J is TRBJ2-1 and V is TRBV19, with 8 bases matching TRBD1. V dropped 5 bases and J dropped 15; count of bases not matched to a gene: 9. The CDR3 is 12 residues long. CDR1 is LNHDA, CDR2 SQIVND, per germline (reference sequence). The chain's CDR3 is CASSLLTGATFF. The CDR3 DNA follows: TGTGCCAGTAGTTTATTGACAGGGGCGACGTTCTTC. Filled out from reference TRBV19 and TRBJ2-1, the complete variable domain reads DGGITQSPKYLFRKEGQNVTLSCEQNLNHDAMYWYRQDPGQGLRLIYYSQIVNDFQKGDIAEGYSVSREKKESFPLTVTSAQKNPTAFYLCASSLLTGATFFGPGTRLTVL.

This chain connects TRBV30 to TRBJ1-2; a possible D gene is TRBD1 (5 bases). V dropped 4 bases and J dropped 6 bases, with 9 bases sitting between them. The CDR3 is made up of 11 amino acids. The germline gives CDR1 GTSNPN, CDR2 SVGIG (reference sequence). CDR3 DNA sequence: TGTGCCTGGACCGGGGGGGATGGCTACACCTTC. This sequence encodes CAWTGGDGYTF.

This CDR3 is CASSYDRGNNEQFF. DNA for the CDR3: TGTGCCAGCAGCTACGACAGGGGTAACAATGAGCAGTTCTTC. This chain uses TRBV5-6 with TRBJ2-1; 8 bases align to TRBD1. Germline V lookup: CDR1 SGHDT, CDR2 YYEEEE. Germline trimming cut 3 bases from V and 5 bases from J; bases unmatched to any gene: 4. CDR3 length: 14 residues. The whole variable domain, remainder taken from reference TRBV5-6 and TRBJ2-1, is DAGVTQSPTHLIKTRGQQVTLRCSPKSGHDTVSWYQQALGQGPQFIFQYYEEEERQRGNFPDRFSGHQFPNYSSELNVNALLLGDSALYLCASSYDRGNNEQFFGPGTRLTVL.

This chain joins TRBV10-2 and TRBJ2-1, with D uncertain. Germline lookup yields CDR1 WSHSY and CDR2 SAAADI. The germline V and J ends were trimmed by 4 bases and 0 bases, with 13 bases remaining between them. The CDR3 length is 16 residues. The CDR3 region is CASSGAAASSYNEQFF. CDR3 coding DNA: TGCGCCAGCAGTGGGGCTGCGGCCAGCTCCTACAATGAGCAGTTCTTC.

The chain combines TRBV25-1 with TRBJ2-7; D not certain. V shed 1 base and J shed 9 bases, with 13 bases lying between them. Germline V lookup: CDR1 MGHDK, CDR2 SYGVNS. The CDR3 totals 13 residues. CDR3 in amino acids: CASSESAYEGQYF. The DNA for the CDR3 is TGTGCCAGCAGTGAATCCGCCTACGAAGGGCAGTACTTC.

This chain connects TRBV14 to TRBJ2-5; 7 nucleotides line up with TRBD1. V was pared by 3 bases and J by 4 bases, with 8 bases of the junction left unmatched. From germline, CDR1 is SGHDN and CDR2 FVKESK. The CDR3 is 15 amino acids. The CDR3 here is CASSHHPGQRETQYF. In DNA form, the CDR3 reads TGTGCCAGCAGCCACCATCCGGGACAGCGAGAGACCCAGTACTTC. The whole variable domain, remainder taken from reference TRBV14 and TRBJ2-5, is EAGVTQFPSHSVIEKGQTVTLRCDPISGHDNLYWYRRVMGKEIKFLLHFVKESKQDESGMPNNRFLAERTGGTYSTLKVQPAELEDSGVYFCASSHHPGQRETQYFGPGTRLLVL.

This clone has only one observation. This sequence joins TRBV6-5 and TRBJ2-1; 8 nucleotides agree with TRBD2. V lost 6 bases, J lost 7 bases, and 5 bases stayed unmatched. The CDR3 runs 13 residues. The germline V gene encodes CDR1 MNHEY and CDR2 SVGAGI. CDR3 in amino acids: CASSRLAINEQFF. The CDR3, as DNA: TGTGCCAGCAGCCGACTAGCGATTAATGAGCAGTTCTTC.

The rearrangement joins TRBV30 to TRBJ2-7; D not resolved. This CDR3 contains 17 residues. Trimming took off 0 bases at V and 0 bases at J, with 18 bases between the two ends. Germline CDR1 GTSNPN, CDR2 SVGIG (reference sequence). The CDR3 DNA follows: TGTGCCTGGAGTGTACGCGGCGGACCGACGAGCTCCTACGAGCAGTACTTC. It specifies CAWSVRGGPTSSYEQYF.

This sequence joins TRBV28 and TRBJ2-7; 8 nucleotides agree with TRBD1. CDR1 and CDR2 from the germline V gene are MDHEN and SYDVKM. This CDR3 spans 17 amino acids. After removal of 1 base from V and 1 base from J, the junction contained 9 bases not matched to a gene. In nucleotides, the CDR3 is TGTGCCAGCAGTTTATCTAACGGCAGGGGGCTATCCTACGAGCAGTACTTC. Protein sequence: CASSLSNGRGLSYEQYF. The full variable domain, completed using reference TRBV28 and TRBJ2-7, is DVKVTQSSRYLVKRTGEKVFLECVQDMDHENMFWYRQDPGLGLRLIYFSYDVKMKEKGDIPEGYSVSREKKERFSLILESASTNQTSMYLCASSLSNGRGLSYEQYFGPGTRLTVT.

The chain combines TRBV7-8 with TRBJ2-1; 11 bases align to TRBD2. This CDR3 is built from 16 residues. The germline V gene has CDR1 SGHVS and CDR2 FQNEAQ. J gave up 4 bases and V 4 bases, and 6 bases lay outside the gene matches. This chain's CDR3 is CASSWKLAGDYNEQFF. The CDR3 DNA is TGTGCCAGCAGCTGGAAACTAGCGGGAGATTACAATGAGCAGTTCTTC.

V is TRBV2 and J is TRBJ2-7, with 7 bases fitting TRBD1. The germline V gene encodes CDR1 SNHLY and CDR2 FYNNEI. The trim removed 6 bases at V and 0 bases at J, leaving 5 bases unmatched. This CDR3 is built from 14 residues. The CDR3 DNA reads as TGTGCCAGCAGCCGGGACAGTATCTCCTACGAGCAGTACTTC. This translates into CASSRDSISYEQYF. Full variable domain (outside the CDR3, taken from reference TRBV2 and TRBJ2-7): EPEVTQTPSHQVTQMGQEVILRCVPISNHLYFYWYRQILGQKVEFLVSFYNNEISEKSEIFDDQFSVERPDGSNFTLKIRSTKLEDSAMYFCASSRDSISYEQYFGPGTRLTVT.

The chain combines TRBV30 with TRBJ2-7; perhaps TRBD1 as D (6 bases). V lost 0 bases to trimming and J lost 0 bases, with 15 bases between them. CDR3 length: 16 amino acids. The germline V gene encodes CDR1 GTSNPN and CDR2 SVGIG (reference sequence). The CDR3 here is CAWSVTGRWSSYEQYF. CDR3 sequence (DNA): TGTGCCTGGAGTGTAACAGGGCGATGGAGCTCCTACGAGCAGTACTTC.

This sequence joins TRBV19 and TRBJ1-2; a weak D match, TRBD1 (6 bases). Germline CDR1 reads LNHDA; CDR2 reads SQIVND (reference sequence). V was shortened by 3 bases and J by 8 bases, with 19 bases between the two germline ends. This CDR3 is built from 15 residues. The chain's CDR3 is CASSIRTGKIEGYTF. The DNA for the CDR3 is TGTGCCAGTAGTATTAGAACAGGGAAGATTGAGGGCTACACCTTC.

The genes are TRBV6-5 and TRBJ2-7; D is perhaps TRBD1 (5 bases). The CDR3 runs to 13 residues. With 6 bases removed from V and 2 bases from J, the gap between germline ends came to 11 bases. Germline loops: CDR1 MNHEY, CDR2 SVGAGI. The CDR3 DNA sequence: TGTGCCAGCAGCCCTCTAGGGGCCTACGAGCAGTACTTC. Protein sequence: CASSPLGAYEQYF.

The sample holds one count of this clone. The chain carries TRBV7-2 and TRBJ1-5, with D unclear. Germline CDR1 is SGHTA and CDR2 is FQGNSA. V lost 5 bases to trimming and J lost 6 bases, with 17 bases between them. This CDR3 region has 15 residues. The CDR3 nucleotides read TGTGCCAGCAGCCGCGATTTTTTAGCCCTTCAGCCCCAGCATTTT. Translation gives CASSRDFLALQPQHF.

The chain has TRBV25-1 and TRBJ1-1; D perhaps matches TRBD1 (5 bases). The CDR3 has 14 residues. Trimming shortened V by 0 bases and J by 5 bases, and 10 bases separated the two germline ends. Germline V gene lookup returns CDR1 MGHDK and CDR2 SYGVNS. The CDR3 coding sequence is TGTGCCAGCAGTGAATACCAGGAGGGGACTGAAGCTTTCTTT. Protein: CASSEYQEGTEAFF.

The genes are TRBV4-1 and TRBJ1-4; the match to TRBD1 covers 8 bases. V trimming: 2 bases; J trimming: 8 bases; junction bases outside the gene matches: 13. CDR1 MGHRA and CDR2 YSYEKL come from the germline V gene. The CDR3 loop spans 17 amino acids. The CDR3 nucleotides are TGCGCCAGCAGCCAAACGGCCACTCAGGGGGCGGGCGAAAAACTGTTTTTT. Protein sequence: CASSQTATQGAGEKLFF.

The rearrangement links TRBV28 to TRBJ1-1, with D possibly being TRBD1 (6 bases). The CDR3 totals 15 residues. The V and J ends lost 8 bases and 1 base respectively, with 17 bases between them. The germline gives CDR1 MDHEN, CDR2 SYDVKM. CDR3 in DNA: TGTGCCAGCTCCCTCGGGGGGGCGTGGAACACTGAAGCTTTCTTT. The encoded protein is CASSLGGAWNTEAFF.

The chain links TRBV28 to TRBJ1-1; 8 bases are shared with TRBD1. This CDR3 contains 15 residues. The J segment lost 13 bases and the V segment lost 2 bases, leaving 15 bases of the junction unmatched. CDR1 MDHEN and CDR2 SYDVKM come from the germline V gene. CDR3 protein: CASSLPGPGQEVGFF. CDR3 coding DNA: TGTGCCAGCAGTTTACCAGGTCCGGGACAGGAAGTCGGTTTCTTT. Together with reference TRBV28 and TRBJ1-1, the CDR3 gives the full variable domain: DVKVTQSSRYLVKRTGEKVFLECVQDMDHENMFWYRQDPGLGLRLIYFSYDVKMKEKGDIPEGYSVSREKKERFSLILESASTNQTSMYLCASSLPGPGQEVGFFGQGTRLTVV.

The genes are TRBV18 and TRBJ2-1; D remains ambiguous. Trimming took off 1 base at V and 0 bases at J, with 7 bases between the two ends. The CDR3 runs 15 residues. CDR1 is KGHSH, CDR2 LQKENI, per germline. The CDR3 sequence: CASSPLEVSYNEQFF. The CDR3 DNA is TGTGCCAGCTCACCACTCGAGGTCTCCTACAATGAGCAGTTCTTC. The whole variable domain, remainder taken from reference TRBV18 and TRBJ2-1, is NAGVMQNPRHLVRRRGQEARLRCSPMKGHSHVYWYRQLPEEGLKFMVYLQKENIIDESGMPKERFSAEFPKEGPSILRIQQVVRGDSAAYFCASSPLEVSYNEQFFGPGTRLTVL.